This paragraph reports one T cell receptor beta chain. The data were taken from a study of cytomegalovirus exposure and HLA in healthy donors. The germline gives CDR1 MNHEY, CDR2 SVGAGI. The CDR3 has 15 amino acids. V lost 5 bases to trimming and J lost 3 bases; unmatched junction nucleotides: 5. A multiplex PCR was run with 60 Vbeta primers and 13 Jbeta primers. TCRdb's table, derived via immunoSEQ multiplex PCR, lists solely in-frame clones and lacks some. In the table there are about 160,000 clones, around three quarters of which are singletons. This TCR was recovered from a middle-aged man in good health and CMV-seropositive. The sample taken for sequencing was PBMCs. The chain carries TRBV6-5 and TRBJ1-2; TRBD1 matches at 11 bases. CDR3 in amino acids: CASSIRTGGDYGYTF. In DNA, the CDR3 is TGTGCCAGCAGTATCCGGACAGGGGGCGACTATGGCTACACCTTC.